These T cell receptor beta chains were read from a single sample in a study of control samples from healthy donors and cancer patients. Here immunoSEQ multiplex PCR was the method, and the copy in TCRdb shows in-frame clones only, minus some. The sample consists of fewer than 90,000 clones, around 87% of them appearing once. What was sequenced was blood. Receptors were obtained from a man aged 50-59 years in good health. Each CDR3 is given with its conserved first and last residue. A D gene is named only where the DNA matches it firmly. Size values are once, few and many counts, or a class for expanded clones, and some rows have none.

- TRBJ2-5 TRBV24-1 TRBD1 CATSASTGEYLETQYF TGTGCCACCAGTGCCTCGACAGGGGAATATCTAGAGACCCAGTACTTC
- TRBJ1-1 TRBV19 - CASRPTSVQGSPEAFF TGTGCCAGTAGGCCTACATCAGTACAGGGTAGCCCTGAAGCTTTCTTT
- TRBJ1-1 TRBV18 TRBD1 CASSPRQGPNTEAFF TGTGCCAGCTCACCCAGACAGGGACCGAACACTGAAGCTTTCTTT
once TRBJ2-3 TRBV5-1 TRBD2 CASSLLAGGSTDTQYF TGCGCCAGCAGCCTACTAGCGGGAGGGAGCACAGATACGCAGTATTTT
- TRBJ1-4 TRBV2 - CASEQVPNEKLFF TGTGCCAGTGAACAGGTTCCAAATGAAAAACTGTTTTTT
- TRBJ2-5 TRBV7-3 TRBD2 CASSRTSGSGETQYF TGTGCCAGCAGCCGGACTAGCGGGAGTGGTGAGACCCAGTACTTC
- TRBJ2-3 TRBV2 TRBD2 CASSWTSGNGNTQYF TGTGCCAGCAGTTGGACTAGCGGGAATGGGAATACGCAGTATTTT
- TRBJ1-3 TRBV5-6 - CASSAGDSGNTIYF TGTGCCAGCAGCGCAGGAGACTCTGGAAACACCATATATTTT
- TRBJ2-1 TRBV6-2/TRBV6-3 TRBD2 CASSYTLGLAGDNEQFF TGTGCCAGCAGTTACACTTTGGGACTAGCGGGGGACAATGAGCAGTTCTTC
- TRBJ1-2 TRBV11-3 TRBD1 CASSLPAGQGYGYTF TGTGCCAGCAGCTTGCCTGCGGGACAGGGTTATGGCTACACCTTC
- TRBJ2-5 TRBV5-1 TRBD2 CASSRWTSGQETQYF TGCGCCAGCAGCCGATGGACTAGCGGACAAGAGACCCAGTACTTC
- TRBJ1-1 TRBV6-4 - CASSDSSRGTEAFF TGTGCCAGCAGTGACTCGAGTCGGGGCACTGAAGCTTTCTTT
- TRBJ2-3 TRBV5-1 TRBD2 CASSLMLAGDTQYF TGCGCCAGCAGCTTGATGCTAGCGGGAGATACGCAGTATTTT
- TRBJ1-6 TRBV3-1/TRBV3-2 - CASSQVRGSPLHF TGTGCCAGCAGCCAAGTCCGGGGGTCACCCCTCCACTTT
- TRBJ2-5 TRBV27 - CASSGRGLRGETQYF TGTGCCAGCAGCGGCAGGGGTTTACGTGGAGAGACCCAGTACTTC
- TRBJ1-1 TRBV4-1 - CASSRQVLNTEAFF TGCGCCAGCAGCCGACAGGTATTGAACACTGAAGCTTTCTTT
- TRBJ2-2 TRBV15 - CATNSGTGDTGELFF TGTGCCACCAACTCAGGGACCGGGGACACCGGGGAGCTGTTTTTT
- TRBJ1-2 TRBV7-2 TRBD1 CASSLVVRGQGTYGYTF TGTGCCAGCAGCTTAGTCGTCAGGGGACAGGGGACCTATGGCTACACCTTC
- TRBJ1-6 TRBV6-5 - CASSFLLPGQSPLHF TGTGCCAGCAGTTTCCTCTTACCGGGACAATCACCCCTCCACTTT
- TRBJ1-2 TRBV5-6 - CASSLASPYGNYGYTF TGTGCCAGCAGCTTGGCCAGTCCTTATGGTAACTATGGCTACACCTTC
- TRBJ1-1 TRBV12-3/TRBV12-4 - CASSFGTEAFF TGTGCCAGCAGTTTCGGAACTGAAGCTTTCTTT
- TRBJ2-3 TRBV30 - CAWSTGRDTQYF TGTGCCTGGAGTACCGGGCGAGATACGCAGTATTTT
few TRBJ1-1 TRBV15 - CATSREAGTMNTEAFF TGTGCCACCAGCAGAGAGGCGGGTACCATGAACACTGAAGCTTTCTTT
- TRBJ1-4 TRBV10-3 - CAISLTGTNEKLFF TGTGCCATCAGTTTAACGGGAACTAATGAAAAACTGTTTTTT
- TRBJ1-2 TRBV3-1/TRBV3-2 - CASSLHGESGYTF TGTGCCAGCAGCCTTCATGGGGAATCTGGCTACACCTTC
- TRBJ1-1 TRBV18 - CASSRDTEAFF TGTGCCAGCTCAAGGGACACTGAAGCTTTCTTT
- TRBJ1-2 TRBV30 - CAWSSYGYTF TGTGCCTGGAGTTCCTATGGCTACACCTTC
- TRBJ1-6 TRBV5-1 TRBD1 CASSQEPGQDYNSPLHF TGCGCCAGCAGCCAAGAGCCCGGACAGGATTATAATTCACCCCTCCACTTT
- TRBJ2-5 TRBV27 TRBD2 CASSLWRGGSKTQYF TGTGCCAGCAGTTTATGGCGGGGGGGCTCAAAGACCCAGTACTTC
- TRBJ1-6 TRBV9 - CASSVEDDSPLHF TGTGCCAGCAGCGTAGAGGATGATTCACCCCTCCACTTT
few TRBJ1-1 TRBV25-1 - CASSEGTHREAFF TGTGCCAGCAGTGAAGGGACGCACCGTGAAGCTTTCTTT
- TRBJ1-4 TRBV18 - CASSRTAQDGGLFF TGTGCCAGCTCACGGACAGCGCAGGATGGTGGACTGTTTTTT
- TRBJ2-5 TRBV7-3 TRBD2 CASSLDASGRWETQYF TGTGCCAGCAGCTTAGATGCAAGCGGGAGGTGGGAGACCCAGTACTTC
- TRBJ1-2 TRBV5-8 - CASSLGQVINYGYTF TGTGCCAGCAGCTTGGGGCAGGTGATTAACTATGGCTACACCTTC
- TRBJ1-2 TRBV21-1 - CASSKKRPRLYGYTF TGTGCCAGCAGCAAGAAAAGGCCGAGGCTATATGGCTACACCTTC
- TRBJ1-5 TRBV12-5 TRBD1 CASGLITGDQHF TGTGCTAGTGGTTTGATCACAGGGGACCAGCATTTT
once TRBJ1-2 TRBV19 - CASSTGFDYGYTF TGTGCCAGTAGTACAGGGTTCGACTATGGCTACACCTTC
few TRBJ2-3 TRBV5-6 TRBD2 CASSGLPTSGGPTDTQYF TGTGCCAGCAGCGGCCTCCCGACTAGCGGGGGACCCACAGATACGCAGTATTTT
once TRBJ1-5 TRBV4-3 - CASSQDSVSQGPQHF TGCGCCAGCAGCCAAGATAGTGTTTCCCAGGGGCCCCAGCATTTT
- TRBJ2-1 TRBV5-1 - CASSYGLEQFF TGCGCCAGCAGCTACGGACTAGAGCAGTTCTTC
- TRBJ2-1 TRBV5-5 - CASSPGHLYNEQFF TGTGCCAGCAGCCCGGGACACCTGTACAATGAGCAGTTCTTC
- TRBJ2-1 TRBV7-9 - CASSLSADNEQFF TGTGCCAGCAGCCTCTCAGCGGACAATGAGCAGTTCTTC
- TRBJ1-2 TRBV27 - CASSFSPGTTDGYTF TGTGCCAGCAGTTTCTCCCCGGGAACCACCGATGGCTACACCTTC
- TRBJ1-5 TRBV21-1 - CASSKWRTTGQPQHF TGTGCCAGCAGCAAATGGAGGACTACTGGCCAGCCCCAGCATTTT
- TRBJ1-2 TRBV7-9 - CASSVREGVYGYTF TGTGCCAGCAGCGTAAGGGAGGGAGTCTATGGCTACACCTTC
- TRBJ2-1 TRBV14 - CASSLRQVYNEQFF TGTGCCAGCAGCCTCCGACAGGTTTACAATGAGCAGTTCTTC
- TRBJ1-1 TRBV5-6 - CASSLDRMNTEAFF TGTGCCAGCAGCTTGGACCGAATGAACACTGAAGCTTTCTTT
few TRBJ1-2 TRBV21-1 - CASSKAHKGYYGYTF TGTGCCAGCAGCAAAGCGCATAAGGGGTACTATGGCTACACCTTC
- TRBJ2-2 TRBV30 - CAWSVALQGPGELFF TGTGCCTGGAGTGTCGCCCTTCAGGGCCCCGGGGAGCTGTTTTTT
- TRBJ2-7 TRBV9 - CASSANINYEQYF TGTGCCAGCAGCGCGAATATAAACTACGAGCAGTACTTC
- TRBJ2-1 TRBV5-1 TRBD1 CASSLLQGPYNEQFF TGCGCCAGCTCGCTCCTACAGGGGCCCTACAATGAGCAGTTCTTC
- TRBJ2-3 TRBV7-2 - CASSLFGIGASTDTQYF TGTGCCAGCAGCTTATTCGGTATCGGGGCAAGCACAGATACGCAGTATTTT
- TRBJ2-5 TRBV5-1 - CASSSSGTLEETQYF TGCGCCAGCAGCTCCTCCGGGACCCTAGAGGAGACCCAGTACTTC
- TRBJ1-3 TRBV6-5 - CASSYRGGNTIYF TGTGCCAGCAGTTACAGAGGAGGAAACACCATATATTTT
few TRBJ2-5 TRBV7-2 TRBD2 CASSPRGGSQYF TGTGCCAGCAGCCCGAGGGGCGGGAGCCAGTACTTC